This TCR beta chain came from a study of OX40 agonist ivuxolimab in advanced cancers. Across the whole study: Three patients showed partial responses: one hepatocellular carcinoma and two cutaneous melanoma cases.

Findings of the study overall: At 0.1 to 3.0 mg/kg, clonal expansion of CD4+ and CD8+ blood T cells had occurred by week 6. Some nonresponders likewise displayed low normalized T-cell clonal expansion.

Comments on this clone: What it binds is not known.

Deletions cut 5 bases from V and 1 base from J, with 15 bases between. In germline, CDR1 is SGHTA, CDR2 FQGNSA. The CDR3 consists of 15 residues. TCRdb's copy holds only in-frame clones and misses some; the assay was immunoSEQ multiplex PCR. This table holds roughly 80,000 clones, approximately 82% found once. The receptor comes from an adult with an advanced solid tumor such as melanoma, head and neck, liver or kidney cancer. Here the sequenced sample was CD4+ or CD8+ T cells sorted from blood, taken in a trial of the OX40 agonist ivuxolimab. This chain uses TRBV7-2 with TRBJ2-7, with TRBD2 as a possible D gene (6 bases). As DNA, the CDR3 is TGTGCCAGCAGCATCCGGACTACCTCTTCCTACGAGCAGTACTTC. Translation: CASSIRTTSSYEQYF.